A selection of T cell receptor beta chains follows, all from one sample in a study of patients and donors after allogeneic stem cell transplantation. Using its own MiXCR run on the RT-PCR reads, TCRdb lists one record per CDR3 protein. Of about a million distinct CDR3 sequences listed, about a sixth are singletons. Sequencing used blood, either unsorted or a sorted T cell fraction (not recorded which). These receptors were taken from a human donor who was either an allogeneic HSCT recipient or a stem cell or donor lymphocyte infusion donor (not recorded which). It is not recorded whose cells these are; they may come from a transplant donor. Both conserved end residues are part of each CDR3. A D gene is named only where the DNA matches it firmly. Clone size is given for some rows only: seen once, a few or many times, or a class if the clone is expanded.

v_call	d_call	j_call	clone_size	cdr3_nt	cdr3_aa
TRBV6-1	.	TRBJ2-1	.	TGTGCCAGCAGTCCGTTCGGGACTGGGAATGAGCAGTTCTTC	CASSPFGTGNEQFF
TRBV5-5	.	TRBJ2-1	.	TGTGCCAGCAGCGCCACCGGGACGGCCTCCTACAATGAGCAGTTCTTC	CASSATGTASYNEQFF
TRBV20-1	.	TRBJ2-1	few	TGCAGTGCTAGACGCGAGGGGGGGCGAGATGAGCAGTTCTTC	CSARREGGRDEQFF
TRBV24-1	.	TRBJ2-3	many	TGTGCCACCAGTGATTCCCTGGGACTGTCCACAGATACGCAGTATTTT	CATSDSLGLSTDTQYF
TRBV20-1	.	TRBJ2-4	.	TGCAGTGCTTCAGGACAGTGGGTGAACATTCAGTACTTC	CSASGQWVNIQYF
TRBV12-3/TRBV12-4	TRBD1	TRBJ1-1	few	TGTGCCAGCAGCTCAGGGACAGCCCGGGAAACTGAAGCTTTCTTT	CASSSGTARETEAFF
TRBV30	.	TRBJ2-2	.	TGTGCCTGGAGTCCATCCACCGGGGAGCTGTTTTTT	CAWSPSTGELFF
TRBV7-9	.	TRBJ1-1	many	TGTGCCAGCAGCTTAGTACCCGGGGAAGCTTTCTTT	CASSLVPGEAFF
TRBV6-4	TRBD1	TRBJ2-2	once	TGTGCCAGCAGTGATCGGGCGACAGGGGGCACCGGGGAGCTGTTTTTT	CASSDRATGGTGELFF
TRBV29-1	TRBD2	TRBJ2-1	few	TGCAGCGTTCAAAGCCTAGCGGGGGGTGGTGAGCAGTTCTTC	CSVQSLAGGGEQFF
TRBV12-3/TRBV12-4	.	TRBJ2-4	.	TGTGCCAGCAGCCCGGGCGGGACGGGGCTTGCCAAAAACATTCAGTACTTC	CASSPGGTGLAKNIQYF
TRBV5-1	TRBD2	TRBJ2-1	.	TGCGCCAGCAGCTTACGACTAGCGGGAGGCACCTACAATGAGCAGTTCTTC	CASSLRLAGGTYNEQFF
TRBV6-5	.	TRBJ2-1	.	TGTGCCAGCAGTTTAGACAGAAGTGAGCAGTTCTTC	CASSLDRSEQFF
TRBV6-2/TRBV6-3	.	TRBJ1-2	.	TGTGCCAGCAGTTACCCGGGGAATCTTAACTATGGCTACACCTTC	CASSYPGNLNYGYTF
TRBV27	.	TRBJ2-7	.	TGTGCCAGCAGTTTATCGAACAGGGCGGAATACGAGCAGTACTTC	CASSLSNRAEYEQYF
TRBV9	.	TRBJ1-1	few	TGTGCCAGCAGCGTAGAGGCGAGGGGCACTGAAGCTTTCTTT	CASSVEARGTEAFF
TRBV20-1	.	TRBJ2-7	few	TGCAGTGCTAGGGGATTAGCCTTCCCCTACGAGCAGTACTTC	CSARGLAFPYEQYF
TRBV14	TRBD2	TRBJ2-7	.	TGTGCCAGCAGCCAGGGCACTAGCGTCCCTCGAGAGCAGTACTTC	CASSQGTSVPREQYF
TRBV12-3/TRBV12-4	TRBD2	TRBJ2-3	.	TGTGCCAGCAGGCTAGCGGGACCGGGCACAGATACGCAGTATTTT	CASRLAGPGTDTQYF
TRBV12-3/TRBV12-4	.	TRBJ2-3	many	TGTGCCAGCAGTCGTGGGACCGGCAGCACAGATACGCAGTATTTT	CASSRGTGSTDTQYF
TRBV6-5	.	TRBJ2-3	.	TGTGCCAGCAGAAATAGTGCGGATACGCAGTATTTT	CASRNSADTQYF
TRBV12-3/TRBV12-4	.	TRBJ2-3	few	TGTGCCAGCAGTTTCGAGGGGAGAGTGGATACGCAGTATTTT	CASSFEGRVDTQYF
TRBV21-1	.	TRBJ1-1	few	TGTGCCAGATCCCCCGGGACAAGGAACACTGAAGCTTTCTTT	CARSPGTRNTEAFF
TRBV4-2	.	TRBJ1-1	.	TGTGCCAGCAGCCAAGACGGCAGGGCCACGGCTGAAGCTTTCTTT	CASSQDGRATAEAFF
TRBV27	TRBD1	TRBJ1-1	few	TGTGCCAGCAGTTTAGACCGGGACAGGCCCACTGAAGCTTTCTTT	CASSLDRDRPTEAFF
TRBV2	.	TRBJ2-5	few	TGTGCCAGCAGGGTGGTCGGGAGAGGAAGGGAGACCCAGTACTTC	CASRVVGRGRETQYF
TRBV11-2	.	TRBJ1-2	.	TGTGCCAGCAGCTTAGAGGCAGGTGGCTACACCTTC	CASSLEAGGYTF
TRBV20-1	TRBD1	TRBJ1-2	few	TGCAGTGCTAGAGCAACAGGGGGTGGCTACACCTTC	CSARATGGGYTF
TRBV7-3	TRBD2	TRBJ2-5	.	TGTGCCAGCAGCTGGGCTAGCGGGGGACAAGAGACCCAGTACTTC	CASSWASGGQETQYF
TRBV5-4	.	TRBJ2-2	.	TGTGCCAGCAGCGCGAGGGGCGAGAACACCGGGGAGCTGTTTTTT	CASSARGENTGELFF
TRBV11-2	TRBD1	TRBJ1-2	.	TGTGCCAGCAGCTTAGCTACCGGGACAGGGGGCCTAGGCGGCTACACCTTC	CASSLATGTGGLGGYTF
TRBV10-3	.	TRBJ2-7	many	TGTGCCATCAGTGAGGGGGCCTACGAGCAGTACTTC	CAISEGAYEQYF
TRBV29-1	.	TRBJ2-5	few	TGCAGCGTTGAGTGGGCCAGAGGGGAGACCCAGTACTTC	CSVEWARGETQYF
TRBV3-1	TRBD2	TRBJ2-7	.	TGTGCCAGCAGCCAAGAGAGCGGGAGTTTCAACGAGCAGTACTTC	CASSQESGSFNEQYF
TRBV29-1	TRBD2	TRBJ2-1	.	TGCAGCGGCGACGGACTAGCGGCGACCTACAATGAGCAGTTCTTC	CSGDGLAATYNEQFF
TRBV5-1	.	TRBJ2-7	.	TGCGCCAGCAGCTCCAGGTCCGGGAAGGAGCAGTACTTC	CASSSRSGKEQYF
TRBV20-1	TRBD2	TRBJ2-7	few	TGCAGTGCTCGTAATATTAGCGGGAGGATTTCCGAGCAGTACTTC	CSARNISGRISEQYF
TRBV4-1	TRBD2	TRBJ2-3	.	TGCGCCAGCAGCGCCACGGGCGGGAGGGCTTGGCGCACAGATACGCAGTATTTT	CASSATGGRAWRTDTQYF
TRBV6-5	.	TRBJ1-5	.	TGTGCCAGCAGTTACTCGGCCGGGGCACGGAATCAGCCCCAGCATTTT	CASSYSAGARNQPQHF
TRBV15	.	TRBJ2-2	few	TGTGCCACCAGGAACTCATGGTTGGGGACCACCGGGGAGCTGTTTTTT	CATRNSWLGTTGELFF
TRBV10-3	.	TRBJ1-5	few	TGTGCCATCAGTGTTTCGGGGGGGGGCAATCAGCCCCAGCATTTT	CAISVSGGGNQPQHF
TRBV7-2	TRBD1	TRBJ1-2	few	TGTGCCAGCAGCTTTGCGACAGGGGAAAACTATGGCTACACCTTC	CASSFATGENYGYTF
TRBV27	TRBD2	TRBJ2-4	.	TGTGCCAGCAGTCCACTTGGACTAGCGGAAAAAAACATTCAGTACTTC	CASSPLGLAEKNIQYF
TRBV12-3/TRBV12-4	TRBD2	TRBJ2-1	few	TGTGCCAGCACGGCGGGGGGGCCCTACAATGAGCAGTTCTTC	CASTAGGPYNEQFF
TRBV27	TRBD2	TRBJ2-1	few	TGTGCCAGCAGTTTAGCGGGAGAGGACAATGAGCAGTTCTTC	CASSLAGEDNEQFF
TRBV12-3/TRBV12-4	TRBD2	TRBJ2-3	few	TGTGCCAGCAGTCCCGGACTAGGGCTGGGTACGCAGTATTTT	CASSPGLGLGTQYF
TRBV4-1	TRBD2	TRBJ2-7	.	TGCGCCAGCAGCCAGTCTAGCGGGAGCTACGAGCAGTACTTC	CASSQSSGSYEQYF
TRBV15	.	TRBJ2-3	.	TGTGCCACCAGCAGGGCGGGGACAACAGTCGGGGATACGCAGTATTTT	CATSRAGTTVGDTQYF
TRBV24-1	.	TRBJ2-1	few	TGTGCCACAGGTGAGTATCGCAATGAGCAGTTCTTC	CATGEYRNEQFF
TRBV7-2	.	TRBJ1-1	few	TGTGCCAGCAGCTTAGCGATTCGGTTAAGGTTAGCCTCTTCAGGGGACACTGAAGCTTTCTTT	CASSLAIRLRLASSGDTEAFF
TRBV12-3/TRBV12-4	.	TRBJ1-5	many	TGTGCCAGCAGTTTTAGTACCACGGCTACTGGGTTGGAGGGGCCCCAGCATTTT	CASSFSTTATGLEGPQHF
TRBV6-5	.	TRBJ2-7	few	TGTGCCAGCAGTTACGTCGGAACCTACGAGCAGTACTTC	CASSYVGTYEQYF
TRBV12-3/TRBV12-4	TRBD1	TRBJ2-7	few	TGTGCCAGCAGTTCTGGGACAGGGCAAAGGCAGTACTTC	CASSSGTGQRQYF
TRBV20-1	.	TRBJ1-1	few	TGCAGTGCTCAGACAGAGATTTTCACTGAAGCTTTCTTT	CSAQTEIFTEAFF
TRBV30	.	TRBJ1-2	.	TGTGCCTGGAGCATCGGGGTCCGGAACTTCTATGGCTACACCTTC	CAWSIGVRNFYGYTF
TRBV5-1	TRBD1	TRBJ1-2	.	TGCGCCAGCAGCCCGGACAGGGGATCTTTCCGCGACTATGGCTACACCTTC	CASSPDRGSFRDYGYTF
TRBV5-1	.	TRBJ2-3	.	TGCGCCAGCACCCAGGGAAGCACAGATACGCAGTATTTT	CASTQGSTDTQYF
TRBV20-1	.	TRBJ1-2	few	TGCAGTGCTAGAGTTACGAGACAGGCGATCTATGGCTACACCTTC	CSARVTRQAIYGYTF
TRBV14	.	TRBJ2-3	few	TGTGCCAGCAGCCAAGGGGAGAAGCGGGCCGGCTTCTTAAACACAGATACGCAGTATTTT	CASSQGEKRAGFLNTDTQYF
TRBV3-1	TRBD2	TRBJ2-1	.	TGTGCCAGCGCCACAAGAGGCGGGAGGGTAAATGAGCAGTTCTTC	CASATRGGRVNEQFF